This T cell receptor beta chain was sequenced for a study of T cells in Graves' hyperthyroidism and ophthalmopathy. V lost 3 bases, J lost 3 bases, and 9 bases lay in between. The CDR3 has 14 residues. The germline V gene has CDR1 SGHRS and CDR2 YFSETQ. The source material, RNA transcripts, was used to amplify TCR beta CDR3 regions. During a first-round RT-PCR of the TCR CDR3, the HTBI primer set was used. Using its own MiXCR run on the multiplex PCR reads, TCRdb lists one record per CDR3 protein. The sample holds about 590,000 distinct CDR3 sequences, 15% to 18% seen once. This clonotype was counted many times.

Sequenced sample: blood. J is TRBJ2-2 and V is TRBV5-1, with D perhaps matching TRBD1 or TRBD2 (5 bases each). The sequence derives from a young woman with Graves' hyperthyroidism. The CDR3 DNA follows: TGCGCCAGCAGCTCGGGACCGGACACCGGGGAGCTGTTTTTT. It specifies CASSSGPDTGELFF.